Shown below are 18 T cell receptor beta chains from a single sample sequenced in a study of blood T cell repertoires in COVID-19. TCRdb's copy holds only in-frame clones and misses some; the assay was immunoSEQ multiplex PCR. The data show over 300,000 clones, roughly nine tenths seen once. Sequenced: PBMCs or T cells enriched from blood (not recorded which). The receptors come from a woman aged 25 to 39 who had recovered from COVID-19.

The chain uses TRBV10-1 and TRBJ2-5, with a tentative D call TRBD2 (5 bases). Trimming removed 3 bases from V and 5 bases from J, with 13 bases in between. CDR1 and CDR2 from the germline V gene are WNHNN and SYGVQD (reference sequence). CDR3 length: 14 residues. Here the CDR3 reads CASSEAVGAETQYF. CDR3 DNA sequence: TGCGCCAGCAGTGAAGCAGTGGGAGCGGAGACCCAGTACTTC.

This clone came up once. The V call is TRBV2, the J call TRBJ2-3; a possible D gene is TRBD1 (7 bases). The CDR3 sequence is 14 residues long. The germline V gene encodes CDR1 SNHLY and CDR2 FYNNEI. V gave up 7 bases and J gave up 3 bases, with 14 bases separating them. The CDR3 coding sequence is TGTGCCAGCAAGGGGGCGGGGTGGACAGATACGCAGTATTTT. This sequence encodes CASKGAGWTDTQYF.

V is TRBV5-6 and J is TRBJ1-6; 8 bases map to TRBD1. The CDR3 length is 15 residues. J was trimmed by 9 bases and V by 0 bases; bases with no gene match: 5. Per the germline V gene, CDR1 is SGHDT and CDR2 is YYEEEE. Here the CDR3 reads CASSLGQGRISPLHF. The CDR3 nucleotides are TGTGCCAGCAGCTTGGGACAGGGGCGGATTTCACCCCTCCACTTT.

The chain recombines TRBV4-3 with TRBJ1-6; possibly TRBD1 for D (6 bases). V lost 4 bases, J lost 10 bases, and 17 bases lay in between. CDR3 size: 15 residues. Per germline, CDR1 LGHNA and CDR2 YSLEER. Here the CDR3 DNA reads TGCGCCAGCAGCCCGCAGGCAGGGGAGGGATCACCCCTCCACTTT. Residues: CASSPQAGEGSPLHF.

In the case of this clone: This sample also contains other DNA sequences that code for the same CDR3. This chain uses TRBV19 with TRBJ1-4; 11 bases are a match to TRBD1. The J segment lost 8 bases and the V segment lost 9 bases, leaving 2 bases of the junction unmatched. CDR3 length equals 12 residues. Germline lookup yields CDR1 LNHDA and CDR2 SQIVND (reference sequence). The CDR3 is CASRDRGEKLFF. CDR3 DNA: TGTGCCAGCCGGGACAGGGGGGAAAAACTGTTTTTT.

V and J are TRBV5-1 and TRBJ1-1; 8 bases match TRBD1. The germline CDR1 and CDR2 sequences are SGHRS and YFSETQ. V lost 5 bases and J lost 2; bases outside the gene matches: 2. This CDR3 has 13 amino acids. The CDR3 spells CASRDRDNTEAFF. The CDR3 region has the DNA TGCGCCAGCAGGGACAGGGACAACACTGAAGCTTTCTTT. The full variable domain, completed using reference TRBV5-1 and TRBJ1-1, is KAGVTQTPRYLIKTRGQQVTLSCSPISGHRSVSWYQQTPGQGLQFLFEYFSETQRNKGNFPGRFSGRQFSNSRSEMNVSTLELGDSALYLCASRDRDNTEAFFGQGTRLTVV.

This clone was detected only a few times. The chain uses TRBV3-1 (or the pseudogene TRBV3-2) and TRBJ1-6, with D tentatively TRBD1 (6 bases). The CDR3 is 13 amino acids. Trimming shortened V by 0 bases and J by 16 bases, and 13 bases separated the two germline ends. Germline V gene lookup returns CDR1 LGHDT and CDR2 YNNKEL (reference sequence). CDR3: CASSQDRQGTLHF. CDR3 bases: TGTGCCAGCAGCCAAGACCGGCAGGGGACGCTCCACTTT.

The chain joins TRBV19 to TRBJ1-4; D is possibly TRBD1 (6 bases). The CDR3 has 19 residues. Germline CDR1 and CDR2: LNHDA and SQIVND (reference sequence). Trimming cost V 1 base and J 5 bases, with 23 bases left between them. CDR3 in DNA: TGTGCCAGTAGTATAGTTGCCGGGACACTTGGCTTTAGGAATGAAAAACTGTTTTTT. This sequence encodes CASSIVAGTLGFRNEKLFF.

The chain is built from TRBV9 and TRBJ2-3; 12 nucleotides line up with TRBD2. Germline V gene data show CDR1 as SGDLS and CDR2 as YYNGEE. Trimming cost V 0 bases and J 6 bases; bases outside gene matches: 8. The CDR3 is made up of 17 amino acids. The CDR3 nucleotides read TGTGCCAGCAGCGTAGGAGCTAGCGGGGGGGCTATGGATACGCAGTATTTT. As protein: CASSVGASGGAMDTQYF.

The table lists this clone with a few counts. This sequence joins TRBV30 and TRBJ1-4; no definite D call. The CDR3 is 15 amino acids. Germline lookup yields CDR1 GTSNPN and CDR2 SVGIG (reference sequence). V lost 2 bases and J 7 bases, leaving 17 bases between the germline ends. The CDR3, as DNA: TGTGCCTGGAGTCTTCTTCACGGGGTTGGTGAAAAACTGTTTTTT. This translates into CAWSLLHGVGEKLFF.

This clone was observed a handful of times. CDR3 amino acids: CAWSPYSGHLYGYTF. DNA of the CDR3: TGTGCCTGGAGTCCTTACTCGGGACACCTCTATGGCTACACCTTC. V is TRBV30 and J is TRBJ1-2, with D maybe TRBD1 (6 bases). Germline values: CDR1 GTSNPN, CDR2 SVGIG (reference sequence). V was trimmed by 2 bases and J by 4 bases, leaving 17 bases between them. This CDR3 is 15 amino acids long.

V gene TRBV19 combines with J gene TRBJ1-2, with 7 positions matching TRBD1. The CDR3 sequence is 13 residues long. J gave up 7 bases and V 5 bases, and 7 bases lay outside the gene matches. Germline-derived CDR1 and CDR2 are LNHDA and SQIVND (reference sequence). CDR3 amino acids: CASSVDRVAGYTF. The CDR3 DNA is TGTGCCAGTAGTGTCGACAGGGTAGCTGGCTACACCTTC.

This clone was seen a single time. V and J are TRBV30 and TRBJ2-3; no clear D. This CDR3 is built from 13 residues. Germline V CDR1 and CDR2: GTSNPN, SVGIG (reference sequence). V was trimmed by 4 bases and J by 4 bases, leaving 12 bases between them. CDR3 in amino acids: CAWTQNSPDTQYF. DNA for the CDR3: TGTGCCTGGACGCAGAATAGCCCAGATACGCAGTATTTT.

The DNA for the CDR3 is TGTGCCAGCAGCTCCCGGACAGTCAACTATGGCTACACCTTC. Translating gives CASSSRTVNYGYTF. The genes are TRBV9 and TRBJ1-2, with a tentative D call TRBD1 (6 bases). The CDR3 runs 14 residues. The V and J ends lost 4 bases and 2 bases respectively, with 12 bases between them. Germline assignment: CDR1 SGDLS and CDR2 YYNGEE.

The chain has TRBV11-2 and TRBJ2-7; 8 bases agree with TRBD2. Trimming cost V 5 bases and J 0 bases; bases outside gene matches: 0. The CDR3 has 13 amino acids. CDR1 and CDR2 from the germline V gene are SGHAT and FQNNGV. The CDR3 loop reads CASSTSGSYEQYF. In DNA, the CDR3 is TGTGCCAGCAGCACTAGCGGCTCCTACGAGCAGTACTTC.

The V gene is TRBV6-5, the J gene TRBJ1-1; D is perhaps TRBD1 (6 bases). The CDR3 runs to 14 residues. Germline V lookup: CDR1 MNHEY, CDR2 SVGAGI. V was trimmed by 2 bases and J by 4 bases, leaving 11 bases between them. DNA for the CDR3: TGTGCCAGCAGTTACCAGGGGTTGATCACTGAAGCTTTCTTT. Protein: CASSYQGLITEAFF.

The chain combines TRBV30 with TRBJ1-1; tentatively, D is TRBD1 (5 bases). The V gene's germline CDR1 is GTSNPN and CDR2 SVGIG (reference sequence). The CDR3 contains 11 residues. V was trimmed by 5 bases and J by 4 bases, leaving 8 bases between them. DNA for the CDR3: TGTGCCTGGCAAGGGGCCACTGAAGCTTTCTTT. Residues: CAWQGATEAFF. The whole variable domain, remainder taken from reference TRBV30 and TRBJ1-1, is SQTIHQWPATLVQPVGSPLSLECTVEGTSNPNLYWYRQAAGRGLQLLFYSVGIGQISSEVPQNLSASRPQDRQFILSSKKLLLSDSGFYLCAWQGATEAFFGQGTRLTVV.

V and J are TRBV6-5 and TRBJ1-4; no clear D gene. The germline V gene encodes CDR1 MNHEY and CDR2 SVGAGI. V was cut by 2 bases and J by 3 bases, with 10 bases left in between. CDR3 length equals 15 residues. CDR3: CASSYLVPANEKLFF. CDR3 nucleotide sequence: TGTGCCAGCAGTTACCTGGTCCCAGCTAATGAAAAACTGTTTTTT.